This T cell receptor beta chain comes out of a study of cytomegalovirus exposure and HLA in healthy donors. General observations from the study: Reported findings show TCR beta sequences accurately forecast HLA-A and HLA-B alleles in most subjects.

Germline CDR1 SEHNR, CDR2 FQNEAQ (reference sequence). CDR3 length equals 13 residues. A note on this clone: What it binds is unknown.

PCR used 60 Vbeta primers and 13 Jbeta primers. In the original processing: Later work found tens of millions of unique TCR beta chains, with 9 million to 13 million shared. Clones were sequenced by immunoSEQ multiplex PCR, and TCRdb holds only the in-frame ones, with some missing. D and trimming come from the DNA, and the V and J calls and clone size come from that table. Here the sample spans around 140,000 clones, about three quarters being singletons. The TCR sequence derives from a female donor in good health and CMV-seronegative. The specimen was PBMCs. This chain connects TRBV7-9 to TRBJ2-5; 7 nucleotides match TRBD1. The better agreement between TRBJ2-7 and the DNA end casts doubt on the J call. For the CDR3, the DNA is TGTGCCAGTAAATTCGACAGGGACAACGAGCAGTACTTC. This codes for CASKFDRDNEQYF.